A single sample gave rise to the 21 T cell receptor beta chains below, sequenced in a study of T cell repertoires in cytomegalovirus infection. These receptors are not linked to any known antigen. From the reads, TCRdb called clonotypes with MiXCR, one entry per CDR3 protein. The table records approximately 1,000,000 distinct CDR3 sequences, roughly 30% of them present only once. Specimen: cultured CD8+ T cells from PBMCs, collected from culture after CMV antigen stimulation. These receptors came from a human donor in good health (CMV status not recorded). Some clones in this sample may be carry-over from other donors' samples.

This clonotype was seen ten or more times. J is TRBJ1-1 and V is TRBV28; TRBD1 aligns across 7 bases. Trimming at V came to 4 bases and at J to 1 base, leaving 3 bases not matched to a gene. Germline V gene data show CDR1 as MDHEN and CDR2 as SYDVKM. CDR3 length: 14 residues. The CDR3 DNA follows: TGTGCCAGCAGTTGGGACAGAGCGAACACTGAAGCTTTCTTT. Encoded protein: CASSWDRANTEAFF. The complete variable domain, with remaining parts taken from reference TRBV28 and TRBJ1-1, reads DVKVTQSSRYLVKRTGEKVFLECVQDMDHENMFWYRQDPGLGLRLIYFSYDVKMKEKGDIPEGYSVSREKKERFSLILESASTNQTSMYLCASSWDRANTEAFFGQGTRLTVV.

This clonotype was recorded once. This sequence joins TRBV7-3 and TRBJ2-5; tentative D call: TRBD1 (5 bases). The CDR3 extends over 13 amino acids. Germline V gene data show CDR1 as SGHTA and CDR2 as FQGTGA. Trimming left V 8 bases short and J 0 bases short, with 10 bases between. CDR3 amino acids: CASGHLHQETQYF. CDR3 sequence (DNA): TGTGCCAGCGGACACCTCCACCAAGAGACCCAGTACTTC. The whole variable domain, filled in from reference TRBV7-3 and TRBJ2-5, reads GAGVSQTPSNKVTEKGKYVELRCDPISGHTALYWYRQSLGQGPEFLIYFQGTGAADDSGLPNDRFFAVRPEGSVSTLKIQRTERGDSAVYLCASGHLHQETQYFGPGTRLLVL.

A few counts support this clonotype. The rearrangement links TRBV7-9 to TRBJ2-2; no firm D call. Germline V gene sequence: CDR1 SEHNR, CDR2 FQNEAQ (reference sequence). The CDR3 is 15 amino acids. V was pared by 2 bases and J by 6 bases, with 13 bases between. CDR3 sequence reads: CASSLINSVAGELFF. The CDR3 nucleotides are TGTGCCAGCAGCTTAATAAACTCGGTGGCCGGGGAGCTGTTTTTT.

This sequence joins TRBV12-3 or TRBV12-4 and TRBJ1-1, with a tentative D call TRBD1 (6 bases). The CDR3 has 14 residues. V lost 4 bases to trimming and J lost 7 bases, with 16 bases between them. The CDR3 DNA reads TGTGCCAGCAGTTGGGCCCCCAGGGGCAGTGAAGCTTTCTTT. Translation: CASSWAPRGSEAFF.

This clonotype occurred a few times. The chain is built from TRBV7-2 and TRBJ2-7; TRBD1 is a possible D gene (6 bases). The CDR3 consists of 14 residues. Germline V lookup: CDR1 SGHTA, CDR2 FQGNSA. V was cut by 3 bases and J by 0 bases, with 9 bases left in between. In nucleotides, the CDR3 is TGTGCCAGCAGCTTGGGACACCCCTCCTACGAGCAGTACTTC. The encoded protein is CASSLGHPSYEQYF. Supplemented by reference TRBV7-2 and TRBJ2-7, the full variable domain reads GAGVSQSPSNKVTEKGKDVELRCDPISGHTALYWYRQSLGQGLEFLIYFQGNSAPDKSGLPSDRFSAERTGGSVSTLTIQRTQQEDSAVYLCASSLGHPSYEQYFGPGTRLTVT.

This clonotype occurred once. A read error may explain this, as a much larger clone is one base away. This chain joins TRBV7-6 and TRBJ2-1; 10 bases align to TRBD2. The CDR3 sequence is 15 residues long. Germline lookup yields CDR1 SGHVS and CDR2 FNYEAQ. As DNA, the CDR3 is TGTGTCAGCAGCCCTAGCGGGGGCAACGGGAATGAGCAGTTCTTC. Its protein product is CVSSPSGGNGNEQFF. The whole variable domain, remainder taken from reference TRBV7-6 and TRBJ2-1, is GAGVSQSPRYKVTKRGQDVALRCDPISGHVSLYWYRQALGQGPEFLTYFNYEAQQDKSGLPNDRFSAERPEGSISTLTIQRTEQRDSAMYRCVSSPSGGNGNEQFFGPGTRLTVL.

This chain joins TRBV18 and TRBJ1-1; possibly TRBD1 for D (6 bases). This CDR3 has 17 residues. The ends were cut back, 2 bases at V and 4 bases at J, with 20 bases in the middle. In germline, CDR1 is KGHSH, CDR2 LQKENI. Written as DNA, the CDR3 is TGTGCCAGCTCACCATTGGGGGGCCTAGTGGAGTCCACTGAAGCTTTCTTT. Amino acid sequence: CASSPLGGLVESTEAFF.

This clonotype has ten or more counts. DNA of the CDR3: TGTGCCAGCAGCTTAGATGTGGAGTGGGGTGAAAAACTGTTTTTT. This codes for CASSLDVEWGEKLFF. The chain is built from TRBV7-8 and TRBJ1-4, with no clear D. The CDR3 runs 15 residues. Per the germline V gene, CDR1 is SGHVS and CDR2 is FQNEAQ. Trimming cost V 1 base and J 7 bases, with 13 bases left between them. Full variable domain (rest looked up from reference TRBV7-8 and TRBJ1-4): GAGVSQSPRYKVAKRGQDVALRCDPISGHVSLFWYQQALGQGPEFLTYFQNEAQLDKSGLPSDRFFAERPEGSVSTLKIQRTQQEDSAVYLCASSLDVEWGEKLFFGSGTQLSVL.

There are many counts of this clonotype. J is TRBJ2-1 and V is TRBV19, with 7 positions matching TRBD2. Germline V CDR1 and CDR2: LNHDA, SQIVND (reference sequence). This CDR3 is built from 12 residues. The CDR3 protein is CASGGEDNEQFF. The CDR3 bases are TGTGCTAGTGGGGGGGAAGACAATGAGCAGTTCTTC. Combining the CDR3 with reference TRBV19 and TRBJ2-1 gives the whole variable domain DGGITQSPKYLFRKEGQNVTLSCEQNLNHDAMYWYRQDPGQGLRLIYYSQIVNDFQKGDIAEGYSVSREKKESFPLTVTSAQKNPTAFYLCASGGEDNEQFFGPGTRLTVL.

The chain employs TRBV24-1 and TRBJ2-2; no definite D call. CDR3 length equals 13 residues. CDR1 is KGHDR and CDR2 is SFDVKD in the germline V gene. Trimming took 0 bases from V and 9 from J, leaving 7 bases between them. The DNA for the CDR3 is TGTGCCACCAGTGATTTGCGGAGTTGGGAGCTGTTTTTT. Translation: CATSDLRSWELFF.

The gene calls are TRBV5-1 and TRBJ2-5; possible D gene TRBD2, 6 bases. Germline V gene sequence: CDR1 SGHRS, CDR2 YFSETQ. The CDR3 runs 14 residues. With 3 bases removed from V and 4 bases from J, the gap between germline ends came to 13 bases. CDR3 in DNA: TGCGCCAGCAGCTCAACCGACGGGAGAGAGACCCAGTACTTC. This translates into CASSSTDGRETQYF.

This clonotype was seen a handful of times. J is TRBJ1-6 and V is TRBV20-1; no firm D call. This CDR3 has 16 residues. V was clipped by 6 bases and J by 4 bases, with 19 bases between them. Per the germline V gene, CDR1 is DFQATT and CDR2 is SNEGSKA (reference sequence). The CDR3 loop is CSAGPFRTLYNSPLHF. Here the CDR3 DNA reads TGCAGTGCGGGCCCTTTTCGGACCCTTTATAATTCACCCCTCCACTTT.

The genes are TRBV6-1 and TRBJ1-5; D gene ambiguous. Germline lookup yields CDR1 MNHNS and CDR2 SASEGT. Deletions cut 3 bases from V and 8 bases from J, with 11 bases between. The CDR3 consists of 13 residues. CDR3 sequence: CASSEPRPEPQHF. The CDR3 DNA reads TGTGCCAGCAGTGAGCCTCGACCGGAGCCCCAGCATTTT.

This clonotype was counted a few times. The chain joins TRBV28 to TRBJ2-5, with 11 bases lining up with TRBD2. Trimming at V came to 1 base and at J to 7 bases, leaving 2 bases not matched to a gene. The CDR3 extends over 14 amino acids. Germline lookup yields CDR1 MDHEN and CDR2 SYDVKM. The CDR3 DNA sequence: TGTGCCAGCAGTTTATCTAGCGGGGGGCCGACCCAGTACTTC. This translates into CASSLSSGGPTQYF.

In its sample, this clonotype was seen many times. In nucleotides, the CDR3 is TGTGCCAGCAGTTTCGGGACAGGGGCAATCTATGGCTACACCTTC. Protein: CASSFGTGAIYGYTF. The rearrangement uses TRBV28 and TRBJ1-2, with TRBD1 matching 10 bases. The V gene's germline CDR1 is MDHEN and CDR2 SYDVKM. The CDR3 covers 15 residues. V trimming: 3 bases; J trimming: 4 bases; junction bases outside the gene matches: 5.

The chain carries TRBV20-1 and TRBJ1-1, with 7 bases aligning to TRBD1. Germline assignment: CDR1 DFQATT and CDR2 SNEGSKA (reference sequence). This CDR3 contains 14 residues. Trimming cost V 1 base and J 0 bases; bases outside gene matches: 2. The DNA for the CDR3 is TGCAGTGCTAGAGTTGACAGGGTGAACACTGAAGCTTTCTTT. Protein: CSARVDRVNTEAFF.

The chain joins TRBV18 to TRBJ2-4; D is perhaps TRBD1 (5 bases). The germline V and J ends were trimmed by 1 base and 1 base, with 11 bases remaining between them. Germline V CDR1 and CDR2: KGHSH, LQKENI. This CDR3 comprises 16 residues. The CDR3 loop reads CASSPQKGAAKNIQYF. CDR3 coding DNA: TGTGCCAGCTCACCACAAAAAGGGGCGGCCAAAAACATTCAGTACTTC.

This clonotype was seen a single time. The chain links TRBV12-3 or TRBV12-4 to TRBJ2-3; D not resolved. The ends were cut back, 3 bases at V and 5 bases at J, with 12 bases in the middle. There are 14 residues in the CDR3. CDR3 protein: CASSFTTPGDTQYF. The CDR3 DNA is TGTGCCAGCAGTTTCACGACCCCGGGAGATACGCAGTATTTT.

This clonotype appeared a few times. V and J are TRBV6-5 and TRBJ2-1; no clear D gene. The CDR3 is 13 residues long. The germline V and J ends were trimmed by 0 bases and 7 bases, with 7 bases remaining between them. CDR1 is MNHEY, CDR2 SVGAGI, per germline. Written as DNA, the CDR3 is TGTGCCAGCAGTTACTCTTCGGTAAATGAGCAGTTCTTC. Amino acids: CASSYSSVNEQFF.

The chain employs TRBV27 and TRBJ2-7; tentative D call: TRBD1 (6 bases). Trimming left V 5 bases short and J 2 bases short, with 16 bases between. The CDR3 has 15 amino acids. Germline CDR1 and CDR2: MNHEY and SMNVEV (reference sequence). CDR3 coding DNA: TGTGCCAGCAGTCCAGGCACAGGGTCTACCTACGAGCAGTACTTC. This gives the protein CASSPGTGSTYEQYF.

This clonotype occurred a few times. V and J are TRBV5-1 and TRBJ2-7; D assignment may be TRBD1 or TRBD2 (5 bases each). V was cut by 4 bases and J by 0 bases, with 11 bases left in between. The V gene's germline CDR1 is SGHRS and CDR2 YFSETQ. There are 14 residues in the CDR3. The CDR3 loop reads CASSIGTDSYEQYF. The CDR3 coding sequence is TGCGCCAGCAGCATTGGGACGGACTCCTACGAGCAGTACTTC.